This T cell receptor (beta chain) is from a study of Graves' ophthalmopathy and Graves' hyperthyroidism. Whole-study results and caveats: At around 68% sensitivity and 72.22% specificity, the model predicted progression of the ophthalmopathy. The authors also found most expanded thyroid clonotypes above 0.001 frequency in blood.

Clinicians diagnosed using symptoms, serum thyroxine, TRAb, thyroid ultrasound and orbital computed tomography. Transcripts of RNA were the source for amplifying TCR beta CDR3 regions. An opening RT-PCR round employed HTBI primers and preceded a second-round multiplex PCR. Using its own MiXCR run on the multiplex PCR reads, TCRdb lists one record per CDR3 protein. This sample has nearly 400,000 distinct CDR3 sequences; 18% occur once, and the top ten carry about 1.4%. At least ten counts were recorded for this clonotype. Its antigen is unknown. J was trimmed by 0 bases and V by 6 bases; bases with no gene match: 8. CDR3 length: 15 amino acids. Germline CDR1 is DFQATT and CDR2 is SNEGSKA (reference sequence).

This sequence joins TRBV20-1 and TRBJ1-1; 9 bases align to TRBD1. The sequencing input was peripheral blood. The TCR originated in a woman aged 18-29 years with Graves' ophthalmopathy. Written as DNA, the CDR3 is TGCAGTGCCCCCGGGACAGGGTATATGAACACTGAAGCTTTCTTT. Protein sequence: CSAPGTGYMNTEAFF.